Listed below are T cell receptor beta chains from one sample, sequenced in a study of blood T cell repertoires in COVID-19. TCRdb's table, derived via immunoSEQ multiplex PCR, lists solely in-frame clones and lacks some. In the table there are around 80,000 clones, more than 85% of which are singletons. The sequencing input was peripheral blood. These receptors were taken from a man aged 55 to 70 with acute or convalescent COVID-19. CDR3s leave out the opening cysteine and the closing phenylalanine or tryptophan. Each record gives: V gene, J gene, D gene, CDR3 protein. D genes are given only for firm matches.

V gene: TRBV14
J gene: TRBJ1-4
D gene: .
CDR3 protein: ASSRITATNEKLF

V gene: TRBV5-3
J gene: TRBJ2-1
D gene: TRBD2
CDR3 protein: ARSLAGREGHNEQF

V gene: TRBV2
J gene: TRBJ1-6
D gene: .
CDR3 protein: ASGENRNSPLH

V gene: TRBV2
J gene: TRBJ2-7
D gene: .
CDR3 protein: ASSRDGEAGGYEQY

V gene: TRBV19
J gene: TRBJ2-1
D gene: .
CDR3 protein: ASSFPGTGAF

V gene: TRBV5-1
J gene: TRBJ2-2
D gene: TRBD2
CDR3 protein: ASSLNSGVNTGELF

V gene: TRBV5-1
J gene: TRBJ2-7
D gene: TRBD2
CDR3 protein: ASSLEPGGVYEQY

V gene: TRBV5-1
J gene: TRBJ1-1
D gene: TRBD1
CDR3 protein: ASSQGQSNTEAF

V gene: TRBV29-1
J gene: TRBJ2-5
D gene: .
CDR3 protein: SVDERETQY

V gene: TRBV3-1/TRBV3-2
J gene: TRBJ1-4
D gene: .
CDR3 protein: ASSQARTNEKLF

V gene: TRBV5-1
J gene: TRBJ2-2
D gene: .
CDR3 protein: ASSLDGSFTGELF

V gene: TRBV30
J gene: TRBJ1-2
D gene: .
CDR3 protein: AWGQSLGYT

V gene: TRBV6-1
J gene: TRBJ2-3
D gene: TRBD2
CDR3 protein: ASSEVGLAGDHRDTQY

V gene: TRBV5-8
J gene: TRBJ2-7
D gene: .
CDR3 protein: ASSFNYEQY

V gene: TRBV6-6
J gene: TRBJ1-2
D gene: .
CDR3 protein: ATLGAAPYRYT

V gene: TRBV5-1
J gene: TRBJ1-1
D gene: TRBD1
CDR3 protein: ASSSPGTAKTNTEAF

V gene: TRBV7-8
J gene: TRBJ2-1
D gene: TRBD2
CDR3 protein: ASSIPIAGAANEQF

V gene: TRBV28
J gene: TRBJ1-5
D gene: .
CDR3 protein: ASTQTVSNQPQH

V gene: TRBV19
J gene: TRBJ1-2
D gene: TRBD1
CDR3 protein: ASSMRDRDDGYT

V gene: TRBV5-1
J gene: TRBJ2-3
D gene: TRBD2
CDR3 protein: ASSILAGGTDTQY

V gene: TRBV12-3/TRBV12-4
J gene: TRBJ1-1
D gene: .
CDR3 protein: ASSPGEGTEAF

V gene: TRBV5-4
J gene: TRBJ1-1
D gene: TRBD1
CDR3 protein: ASSSPIGGGTEAF

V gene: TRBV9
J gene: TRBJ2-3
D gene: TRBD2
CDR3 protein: ASSRTSGGSSTDTQY

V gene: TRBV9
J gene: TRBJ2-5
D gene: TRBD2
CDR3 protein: ASSAPAGGLVTQY

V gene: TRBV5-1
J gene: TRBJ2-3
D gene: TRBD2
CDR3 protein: ASSPRLAGWGDTQY

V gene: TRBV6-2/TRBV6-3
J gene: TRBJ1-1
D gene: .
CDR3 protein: ASSMDQVNTEAF

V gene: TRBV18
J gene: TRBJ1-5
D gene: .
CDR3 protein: ASSRGAGNQPQH

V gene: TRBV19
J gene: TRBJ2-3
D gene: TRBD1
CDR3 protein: ASRLGDRVTDTQY

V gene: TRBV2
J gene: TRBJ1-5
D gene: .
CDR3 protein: ASSLGALGGQPQH

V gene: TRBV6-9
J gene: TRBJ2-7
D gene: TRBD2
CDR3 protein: ASSSGGSNDNEQY

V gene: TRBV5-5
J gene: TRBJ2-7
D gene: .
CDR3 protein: ASSLDGTYEQY

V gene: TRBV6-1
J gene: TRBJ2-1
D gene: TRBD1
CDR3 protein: ASSEAGQGYNEQF

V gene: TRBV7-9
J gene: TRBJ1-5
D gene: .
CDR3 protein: ASSLNEGNQPQH